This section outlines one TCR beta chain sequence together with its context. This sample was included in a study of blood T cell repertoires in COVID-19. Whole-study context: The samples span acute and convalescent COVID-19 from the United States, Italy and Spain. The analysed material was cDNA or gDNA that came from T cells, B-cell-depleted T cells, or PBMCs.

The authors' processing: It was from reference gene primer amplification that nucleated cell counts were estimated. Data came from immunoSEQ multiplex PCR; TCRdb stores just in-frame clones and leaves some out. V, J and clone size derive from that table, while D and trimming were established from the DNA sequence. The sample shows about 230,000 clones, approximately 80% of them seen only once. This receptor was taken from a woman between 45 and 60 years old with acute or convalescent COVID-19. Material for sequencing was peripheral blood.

The CDR3 is CASSFFLGGGDTEAFF. For the CDR3, the DNA is TGTGCCAGCAGCTTTTTTCTTGGGGGCGGAGACACTGAAGCTTTCTTT. V and J are TRBV7-9 and TRBJ1-1; possibly TRBD1 for D (6 bases). The V gene lost 3 bases and the J gene lost 3 bases, with 17 bases spanning the gap. The CDR3 spans 16 residues. The V gene's germline CDR1 is SEHNR and CDR2 FQNEAQ (reference sequence).